This T cell receptor (beta chain) came from a study of blood T cell repertoires in COVID-19. The wider study: Italy, Spain and the United States were the sources of the convalescent and acute COVID-19 samples. Nucleic acid was either cDNA or gDNA, and it came from T cells, B-cell-depleted T cells, or PBMCs.

Germline CDR1 reads SGDLS; CDR2 reads YYNGEE. V lost 2 bases and J lost 2, with 13 bases in between. The CDR3 covers 15 residues. The authors' processing: Cell counts per sample came from amplifying reference gene primers. Clones were sequenced by immunoSEQ multiplex PCR, and TCRdb holds only the in-frame ones, with some missing. V, J and clone size reflect that table, while D and trimming were determined from the DNA. The data contain roughly 170,000 clones, 70% to 90% of them singletons. Sequencing was carried out using peripheral blood. The chain links TRBV9 to TRBJ1-2, with D uncertain. The origin of this receptor is a man aged 65-85 years with active or convalescent COVID-19. The DNA of the CDR3 is TGTGCCAGCAGCGTGGGTCTAGGCGAGAACTATGGCTACACCTTC. Its protein product is CASSVGLGENYGYTF.